This note documents a single T cell receptor beta chain sequence. No antigen is known for it. The CDR3 covers 13 residues. The germline gives CDR1 MNHNY, CDR2 SVGAGI (reference sequence). V lost 0 bases, J lost 3 bases, and 6 bases lay in between. Primers included in the PCR were 60 Vbeta and 13 Jbeta primers. The method was immunoSEQ multiplex PCR; TCRdb's version includes in-frame clones alone and lacks a portion of them. The sample gives under 200,000 clones, around 74% of which show up once; 1.4% is in the top ten. The data are from a study of cytomegalovirus exposure and HLA in healthy donors. Study observations and caveats: Confirmation in vitro established that a few CMV-associated chains were specific for CMV antigens. Altogether, 160 or so TCR beta chains were recorded as cytomegalovirus-associated. A later analysis reported that several of the most significant clusters appeared to be linked to common viral pathogens, among them Epstein-Barr virus. Equally common other TCR beta chains were less clonally expanded than HLA-associated ones, a later analysis found.

This clonotype originated in a woman aged 30 to 39 in good health and CMV-seronegative. The rearrangement uses TRBV6-6 and TRBJ2-7; no clear D gene. Sequenced: PBMCs. CDR3 in amino acids: CASSYSTDYEQYF. CDR3 bases: TGTGCCAGCAGTTACTCAACTGACTACGAGCAGTACTTC.